A selection of T cell receptor beta chains follows, all from one sample in a study of cytomegalovirus exposure and HLA in healthy donors. Sequencing used immunoSEQ multiplex PCR; TCRdb keeps in-frame clones, though not all of them. Among over 150,000 clones, 78% were seen once, and the ten largest hold around 14%. The sequenced sample consisted of PBMCs. The origin of the receptors is a woman aged 50 to 60 in good health and CMV-seropositive. Both conserved end residues are part of each CDR3.

J gene,V gene,CDR3 length,CDR3 protein
TRBJ2-3,TRBV6-4,15,CASSATSGGGDTQYF
TRBJ2-7,TRBV7-2,12,CASSLEGARQYF
TRBJ2-3,TRBV5-1,17,CASSLDGTLRAQGTQYF
TRBJ2-1,TRBV2,12,CASRAGGGEQFF
TRBJ1-1,TRBV6-5,14,CASSFDRENTEAFF
TRBJ1-5,TRBV6-6,15,CASSYSVGGGQPQHF
TRBJ2-1,TRBV6-1,14,CASSDQALFNEQFF
TRBJ1-5,TRBV4-1,17,CASSQDGTAHSNQPQHF
TRBJ1-2,TRBV6-4,15,CASSEGHQGGYGYTF
TRBJ2-6,TRBV10-1,20,CASSESPLADFLAGANVLTF
TRBJ2-1,TRBV5-4,18,CASSPGTSGTGSYNEQFF
TRBJ2-1,TRBV6-7,18,CASSYSKGDRTPNNEQFF
TRBJ2-5,TRBV5-1,13,CASSLQGQETQYF
TRBJ1-5,TRBV18,14,CASSPGGTYQPQHF